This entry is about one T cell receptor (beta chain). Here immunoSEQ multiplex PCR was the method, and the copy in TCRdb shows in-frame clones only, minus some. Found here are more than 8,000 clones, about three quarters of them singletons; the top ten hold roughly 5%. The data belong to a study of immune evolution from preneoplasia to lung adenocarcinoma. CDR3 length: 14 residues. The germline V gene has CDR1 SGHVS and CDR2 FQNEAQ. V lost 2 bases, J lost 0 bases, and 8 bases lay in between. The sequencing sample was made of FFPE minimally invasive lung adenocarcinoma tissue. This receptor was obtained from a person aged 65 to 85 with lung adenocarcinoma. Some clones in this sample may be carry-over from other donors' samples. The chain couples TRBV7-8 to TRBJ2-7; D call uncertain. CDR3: CASSLISLSYEQYF. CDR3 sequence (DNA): TGTGCCAGCAGCTTAATTAGTCTCTCCTACGAGCAGTACTTC. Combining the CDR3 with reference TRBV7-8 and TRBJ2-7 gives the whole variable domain GAGVSQSPRYKVAKRGQDVALRCDPISGHVSLFWYQQALGQGPEFLTYFQNEAQLDKSGLPSDRFFAERPEGSVSTLKIQRTQQEDSAVYLCASSLISLSYEQYFGPGTRLTVT.